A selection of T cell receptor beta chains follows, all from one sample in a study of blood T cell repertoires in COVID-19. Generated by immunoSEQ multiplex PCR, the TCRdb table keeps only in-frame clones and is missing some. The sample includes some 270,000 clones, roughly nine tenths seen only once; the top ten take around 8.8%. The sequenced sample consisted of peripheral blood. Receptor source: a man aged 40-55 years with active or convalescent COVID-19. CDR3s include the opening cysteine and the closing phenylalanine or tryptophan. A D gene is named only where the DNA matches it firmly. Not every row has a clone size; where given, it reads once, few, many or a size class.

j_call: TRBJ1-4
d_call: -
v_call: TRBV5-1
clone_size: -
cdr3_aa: CASSPSFVTAGAQRTGEKLFF
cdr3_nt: TGCGCCAGCAGCCCGAGCTTTGTAACCGCGGGGGCGCAAAGGACTGGGGAAAAACTGTTTTTT

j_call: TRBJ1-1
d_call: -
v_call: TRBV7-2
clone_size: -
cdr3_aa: CASSPLGAATSNTEAFF
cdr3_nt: TGTGCCAGCAGCCCCCTGGGGGCCGCAACCTCGAACACTGAAGCTTTCTTT

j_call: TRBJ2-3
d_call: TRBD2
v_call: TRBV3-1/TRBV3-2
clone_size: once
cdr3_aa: CASSPLWTSPADTQYF
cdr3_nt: TGTGCCAGCAGCCCCTTATGGACTAGCCCGGCAGATACGCAGTATTTT

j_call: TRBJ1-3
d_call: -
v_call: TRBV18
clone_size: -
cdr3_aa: CASSPRARIDVDRQSGNTIYF
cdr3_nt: TGTGCCAGCTCACCACGAGCCCGTATTGATGTCGACAGGCAATCTGGAAACACCATATATTTT

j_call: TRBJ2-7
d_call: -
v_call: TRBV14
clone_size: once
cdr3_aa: CASSPLANSYEQYF
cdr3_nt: TGTGCCAGCAGCCCTCTAGCGAACTCCTACGAGCAGTACTTC

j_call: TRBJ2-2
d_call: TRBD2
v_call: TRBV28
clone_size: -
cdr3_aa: CASSLPGASGDTGELFF
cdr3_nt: TGTGCCAGCAGTTTGCCTGGGGCTAGCGGGGACACCGGGGAGCTGTTTTTT

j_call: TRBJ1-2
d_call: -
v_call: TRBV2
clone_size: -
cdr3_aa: CASSEEGTWLSFYGYTF
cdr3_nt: TGTGCCAGCAGTGAAGAGGGGACATGGCTAAGTTTCTATGGCTACACCTTC

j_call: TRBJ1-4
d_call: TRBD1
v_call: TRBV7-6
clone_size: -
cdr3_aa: CASSDSWTGTTNEKLFF
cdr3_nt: TGTGCCAGCAGCGATTCCTGGACAGGAACAACTAATGAAAAACTGTTTTTT

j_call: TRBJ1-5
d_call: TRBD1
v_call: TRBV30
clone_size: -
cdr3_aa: CAWSPGQGYQPQHF
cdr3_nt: TGTGCCTGGAGTCCGGGACAGGGGTATCAGCCCCAGCATTTT

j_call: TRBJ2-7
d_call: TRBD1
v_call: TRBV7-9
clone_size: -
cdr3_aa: CASSATGASSYEQYF
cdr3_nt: TGTGCCAGCAGCGCGACAGGGGCGAGCTCCTACGAGCAGTACTTC

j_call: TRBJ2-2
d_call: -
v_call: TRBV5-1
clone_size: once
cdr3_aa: CASSLSGWSTGELFF
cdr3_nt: TGCGCCAGCAGCTTGTCAGGGTGGAGCACCGGGGAGCTGTTTTTT

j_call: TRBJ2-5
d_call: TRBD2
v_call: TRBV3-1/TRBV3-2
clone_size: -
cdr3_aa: CASSQGRGVRETQYF
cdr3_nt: TGTGCCAGCAGCCAAGGGCGGGGGGTCAGAGAGACCCAGTACTTC

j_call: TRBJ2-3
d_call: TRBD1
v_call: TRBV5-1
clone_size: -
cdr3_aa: CASSWGTGGTDTQYF
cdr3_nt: TGCGCCAGCAGCTGGGGGACAGGGGGCACAGATACGCAGTATTTT

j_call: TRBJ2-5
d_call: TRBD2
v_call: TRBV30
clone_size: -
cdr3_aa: CAWAGRGEKTQYF
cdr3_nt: TGTGCCTGGGCAGGCCGGGGGGAAAAGACCCAGTACTTC

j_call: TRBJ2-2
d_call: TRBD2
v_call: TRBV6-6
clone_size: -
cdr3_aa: CASTQREGTGELFF
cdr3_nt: TGTGCCAGCACCCAGCGGGAGGGTACCGGGGAGCTGTTTTTT

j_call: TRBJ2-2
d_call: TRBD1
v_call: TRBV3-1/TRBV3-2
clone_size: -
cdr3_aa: CASSQAGTGNTGELFF
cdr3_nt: TGTGCCAGCAGCCAAGCCGGGACAGGTAACACCGGGGAGCTGTTTTTT

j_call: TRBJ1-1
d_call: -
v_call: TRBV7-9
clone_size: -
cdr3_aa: CASSLDGSEAFF
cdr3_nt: TGTGCCAGCAGCTTAGATGGTAGTGAAGCTTTCTTT

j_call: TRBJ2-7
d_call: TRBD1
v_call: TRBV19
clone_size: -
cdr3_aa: CARTLTGDRPFLTGYEQYF
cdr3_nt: TGTGCCAGAACCCTGACTGGGGACAGGCCTTTTTTGACGGGATACGAGCAGTACTTC

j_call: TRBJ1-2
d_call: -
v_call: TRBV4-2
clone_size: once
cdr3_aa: CASSQERGGGYRYTF
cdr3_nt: TGTGCCAGCAGCCAAGAGAGGGGCGGAGGGTATCGCTACACCTTC

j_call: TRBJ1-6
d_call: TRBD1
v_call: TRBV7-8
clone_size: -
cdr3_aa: CASSWEDRAQNSPLHF
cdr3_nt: TGTGCCAGCAGCTGGGAGGACAGGGCTCAGAATTCACCCCTCCACTTT

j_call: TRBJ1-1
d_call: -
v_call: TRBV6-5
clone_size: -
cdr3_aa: CASSYNTANTEAFF
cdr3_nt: TGTGCCAGCAGTTATAACACAGCGAACACTGAAGCTTTCTTT

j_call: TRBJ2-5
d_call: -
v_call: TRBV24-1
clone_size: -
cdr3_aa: CATSDWAETQYF
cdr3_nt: TGTGCCACCAGTGATTGGGCAGAGACCCAGTACTTC

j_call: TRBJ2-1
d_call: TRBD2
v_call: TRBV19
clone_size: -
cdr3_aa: CASSIESGGGLWNEQFF
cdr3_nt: TGTGCCAGTAGTATAGAGAGCGGGGGTGGGCTATGGAATGAGCAGTTCTTC

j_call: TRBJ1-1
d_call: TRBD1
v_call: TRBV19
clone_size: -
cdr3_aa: CASGDRGTEAFF
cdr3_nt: TGTGCCAGCGGGGACAGGGGAACTGAAGCTTTCTTT

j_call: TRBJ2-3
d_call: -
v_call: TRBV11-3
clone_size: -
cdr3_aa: CASSLGTTDTQYF
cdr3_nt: TGTGCCAGCAGCTTAGGCACTACAGATACGCAGTATTTT

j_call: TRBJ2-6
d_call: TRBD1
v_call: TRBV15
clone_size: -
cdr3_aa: CATSRDTPDRDSSGANVLTF
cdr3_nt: TGTGCCACCAGCAGAGACACCCCGGACAGGGACAGCTCTGGGGCCAACGTCCTGACTTTC

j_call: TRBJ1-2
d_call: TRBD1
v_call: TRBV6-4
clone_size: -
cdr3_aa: CASSDSDRDAVWGYTF
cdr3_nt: TGTGCCAGCAGTGACTCCGACAGGGATGCTGTATGGGGCTACACCTTC

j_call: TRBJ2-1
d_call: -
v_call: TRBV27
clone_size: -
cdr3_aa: CASGGGRPNNEQFF
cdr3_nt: TGTGCCAGCGGGGGGGGGCGGCCGAACAATGAGCAGTTCTTC

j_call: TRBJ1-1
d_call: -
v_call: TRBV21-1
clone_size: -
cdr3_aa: CASSSPKETGAFF
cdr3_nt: TGTGCCAGCAGCTCCCCCAAGGAGACCGGGGCTTTCTTT

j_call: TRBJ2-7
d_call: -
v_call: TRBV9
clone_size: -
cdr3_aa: CASSAGAGVSYEQYF
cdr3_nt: TGTGCCAGCAGCGCAGGGGCGGGAGTCAGCTACGAGCAGTACTTC

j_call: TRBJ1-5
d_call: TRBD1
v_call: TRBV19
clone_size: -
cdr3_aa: CASRPGTGLVNQPQHF
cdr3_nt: TGTGCCAGTAGACCTGGGACAGGGCTTGTCAATCAGCCCCAGCATTTT

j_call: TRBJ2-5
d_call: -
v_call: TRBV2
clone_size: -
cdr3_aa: CASRRGTYQETQYF
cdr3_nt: TGTGCCAGCAGGAGGGGGACCTATCAAGAGACCCAGTACTTC

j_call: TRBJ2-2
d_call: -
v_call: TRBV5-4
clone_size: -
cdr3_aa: CASSLHSSGFGTGELFF
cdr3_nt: TGTGCCAGCAGCTTGCACAGCAGCGGTTTTGGGACCGGGGAGCTGTTTTTT

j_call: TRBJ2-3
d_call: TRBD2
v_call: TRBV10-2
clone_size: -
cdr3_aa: CASSPKVGGSGPTGTQYF
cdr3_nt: TGCGCCAGCTCACCGAAAGTGGGGGGTAGCGGGCCAACGGGGACGCAGTATTTT

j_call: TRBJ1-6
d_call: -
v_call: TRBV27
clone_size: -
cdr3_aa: CASSLKLLNFNSPLHF
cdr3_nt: TGTGCCAGCAGTTTAAAACTTCTTAATTTTAATTCACCCCTCCACTTT

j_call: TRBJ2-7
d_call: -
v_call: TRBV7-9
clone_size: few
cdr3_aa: CASTESGSVAYEQYF
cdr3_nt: TGTGCCAGCACCGAATCCGGGTCCGTAGCCTACGAGCAGTACTTC

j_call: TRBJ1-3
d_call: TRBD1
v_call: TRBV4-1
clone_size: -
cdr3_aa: CASSQAGTGPSSGNTIYF
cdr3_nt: TGCGCCAGCAGCCAAGCCGGGACAGGGCCTAGCTCTGGAAACACCATATATTTT

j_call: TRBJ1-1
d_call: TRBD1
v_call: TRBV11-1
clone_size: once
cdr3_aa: CASSRDRNEAFF
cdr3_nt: TGTGCCAGCAGCCGGGACAGGAATGAAGCTTTCTTT

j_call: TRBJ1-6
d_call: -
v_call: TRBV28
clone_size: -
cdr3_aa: CASRPDPFRADYNSPLHF
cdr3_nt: TGTGCCAGCAGACCCGATCCGTTCAGGGCAGACTATAATTCACCCCTCCACTTT

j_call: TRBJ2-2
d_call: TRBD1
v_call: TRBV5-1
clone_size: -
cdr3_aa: CASSSGTGFAGELFF
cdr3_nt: TGCGCCAGCAGCTCAGGGACAGGGTTCGCCGGGGAGCTGTTTTTT

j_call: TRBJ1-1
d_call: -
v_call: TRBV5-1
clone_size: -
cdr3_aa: CASSPFGGPQEAFF
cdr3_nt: TGCGCCAGCAGCCCTTTTGGCGGGCCTCAAGAAGCTTTCTTT

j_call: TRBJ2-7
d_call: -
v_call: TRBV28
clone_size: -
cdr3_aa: CASSSRGTFYEQYF
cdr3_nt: TGTGCCAGCAGTTCGCGAGGGACTTTCTACGAGCAGTACTTC

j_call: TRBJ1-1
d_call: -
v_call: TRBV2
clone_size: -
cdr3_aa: CASSPRDGRGGTEAFF
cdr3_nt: TGTGCCAGCAGCCCACGGGACGGCCGGGGAGGGACTGAAGCTTTCTTT

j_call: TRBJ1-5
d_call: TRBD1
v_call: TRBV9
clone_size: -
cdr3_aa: CASSATGGDQPQHF
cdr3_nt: TGTGCCAGCAGCGCGACAGGGGGCGATCAGCCCCAGCATTTT

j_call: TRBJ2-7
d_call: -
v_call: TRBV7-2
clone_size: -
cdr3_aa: CASTSQRRYEQYF
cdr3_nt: TGTGCCAGCACCAGTCAGCGGCGCTACGAGCAGTACTTC

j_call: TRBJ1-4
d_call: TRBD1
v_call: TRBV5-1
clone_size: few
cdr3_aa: CASSLTTQGGNEKLFF
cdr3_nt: TGCGCCAGCAGCCTGACAACTCAGGGGGGTAATGAAAAACTGTTTTTT

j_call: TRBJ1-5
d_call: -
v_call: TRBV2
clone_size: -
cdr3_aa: CASQGISNQPQHF
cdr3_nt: TGTGCCAGCCAGGGGATTAGCAATCAGCCCCAGCATTTT

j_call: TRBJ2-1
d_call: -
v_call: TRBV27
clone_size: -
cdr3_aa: CASSPEGLPHSEQFF
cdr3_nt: TGTGCCAGCAGTCCCGAGGGACTTCCCCATTCCGAGCAGTTCTTC

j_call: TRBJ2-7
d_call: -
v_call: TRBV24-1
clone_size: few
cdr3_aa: CATSDTEQGSIEQYF
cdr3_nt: TGTGCCACCAGTGATACCGAGCAGGGGTCGATTGAGCAGTACTTC

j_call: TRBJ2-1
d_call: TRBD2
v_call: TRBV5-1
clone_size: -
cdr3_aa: CASSSTSRIGNEQFF
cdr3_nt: TGCGCCAGCAGCTCGACTAGCCGTATTGGAAATGAGCAGTTCTTC

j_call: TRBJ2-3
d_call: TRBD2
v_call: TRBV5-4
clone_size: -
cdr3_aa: CASSEKLAGGPTDTQYF
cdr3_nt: TGTGCCAGCAGCGAAAAACTAGCGGGGGGGCCTACAGATACGCAGTATTTT

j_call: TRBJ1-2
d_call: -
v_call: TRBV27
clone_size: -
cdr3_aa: CATGHLTDNYGYTF
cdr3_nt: TGTGCCACCGGACACCTTACTGACAACTATGGCTACACCTTC

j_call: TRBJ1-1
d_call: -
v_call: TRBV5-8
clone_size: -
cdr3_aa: CASSLGLSNTEAFF
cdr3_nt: TGTGCCAGCAGCTTAGGACTTTCGAACACTGAAGCTTTCTTT

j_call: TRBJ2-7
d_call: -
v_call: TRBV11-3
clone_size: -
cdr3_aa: CASSQGSTGEQYF
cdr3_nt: TGTGCCAGCAGCCAGGGTTCGACCGGCGAGCAGTACTTC

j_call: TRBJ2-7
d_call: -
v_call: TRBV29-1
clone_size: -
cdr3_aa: CSVRQVSSYEQYF
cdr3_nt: TGCAGCGTCCGACAGGTGAGCTCCTACGAGCAGTACTTC

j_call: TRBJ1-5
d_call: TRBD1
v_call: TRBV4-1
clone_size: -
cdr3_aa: CASSQAPDRVTGQPQHF
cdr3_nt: TGCGCCAGCAGCCAAGCCCCGGACAGGGTCACGGGTCAGCCCCAGCATTTT

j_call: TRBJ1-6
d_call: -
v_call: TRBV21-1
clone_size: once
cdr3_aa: CASSKEWPWPTGEDSPLHF
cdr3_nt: TGTGCCAGCAGCAAAGAGTGGCCCTGGCCGACAGGGGAGGATTCACCCCTCCACTTT

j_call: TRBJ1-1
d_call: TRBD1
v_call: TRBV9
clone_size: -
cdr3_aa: CASSAGTATEAFF
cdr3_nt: TGTGCCAGCAGCGCCGGGACAGCCACTGAAGCTTTCTTT

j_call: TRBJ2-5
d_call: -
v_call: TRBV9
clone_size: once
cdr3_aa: CASSVSKETQYF
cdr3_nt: TGTGCCAGCAGCGTATCTAAGGAGACCCAGTACTTC